These 22 T cell receptor beta chains were sequenced from one sample in a study of T cell repertoires in cytomegalovirus infection. One entry per CDR3 protein, called by TCRdb with MiXCR from the reads. The data contain fewer than 1,000,000 distinct CDR3 sequences, approximately 31% of them singletons. These receptors' antigens are unknown. Specimen: cultured CD8+ T cells from PBMCs, collected from culture after CMV antigen stimulation. These receptors were obtained from a human donor in good health (CMV status not recorded). Some clones in this sample may be carry-over from other donors' samples.

The V and J genes are TRBV5-4 and TRBJ2-4; 7 bases fit TRBD1. The CDR3 contains 12 residues. Trimming removed 0 bases from V and 12 bases from J; junction bases left unmatched: 3. CDR1 and CDR2 (germline): SGHNT, YYREEE (reference sequence). CDR3: CASSLGDRPQYF. The CDR3 nucleotides read TGTGCCAGCAGCTTGGGGGACAGACCTCAGTACTTC.

The count of this clonotype is one. The chain has TRBV9 and TRBJ1-6, with 7 bases lining up with TRBD1. J gave up 7 bases and V 3 bases, and 4 bases lay outside the gene matches. Germline V lookup: CDR1 SGDLS, CDR2 YYNGEE. The CDR3 is 14 amino acids. CDR3 in amino acids: CASSGGGANSPLHF. CDR3 DNA sequence: TGTGCCAGCAGCGGAGGGGGCGCAAATTCACCCCTCCACTTT.

The count of this clonotype is one. The chain links TRBV24-1 to TRBJ2-7, with D unclear. The CDR3 totals 12 residues. The V and J ends lost 3 bases and 5 bases respectively, with 7 bases between them. CDR1 and CDR2 from the germline V gene are KGHDR and SFDVKD. The CDR3 DNA is TGTGCCACCAGTGATGGGCTAAACGAGCAGTACGTC. Its translation: CATSDGLNEQYV.

This clonotype was observed a handful of times. The chain has TRBV28 and TRBJ2-1; D is unclear. V shed 9 bases and J shed 3 bases, with 18 bases lying between them. Germline CDR1 and CDR2: MDHEN and SYDVKM. The CDR3 has 15 residues. CDR3 amino acids: CASEPTGGVYNEQFF. In nucleotides, the CDR3 is TGTGCCAGTGAGCCAACGGGTGGGGTCTACAATGAGCAGTTCTTC.

There are a few counts of this clonotype. The rearrangement uses TRBV6-1 and TRBJ2-1, with 9 bases matching TRBD1. This CDR3 has 15 amino acids. The germline gives CDR1 MNHNS, CDR2 SASEGT. V lost 6 bases, J lost 4 bases, and 7 bases stayed unmatched. CDR3 loop: CASSNTGGTYNEQFF. Written as DNA, the CDR3 is TGTGCCAGCAGCAACACAGGGGGCACTTACAATGAGCAGTTCTTC.

The chain uses TRBV6-1 and TRBJ2-1; D might be TRBD2 (7 bases). V lost 7 bases, J lost 4 bases, and 20 bases lay in between. Per germline, CDR1 MNHNS and CDR2 SASEGT. The CDR3 has 16 residues. CDR3 sequence: CASIFDYEGGYNEQFF. The CDR3 DNA is TGTGCCAGCATATTCGACTACGAGGGGGGGTACAATGAGCAGTTCTTC.

The J gene is TRBJ2-7, the V gene TRBV27; no clear D. V was pared by 8 bases and J by 3 bases, with 5 bases between. The germline V gene has CDR1 MNHEY and CDR2 SMNVEV (reference sequence). The CDR3 contains 10 residues. The CDR3 DNA sequence: TGTGCCAGCGGTCTCTACGAGCAGTACTTC. Protein: CASGLYEQYF.

The chain is built from TRBV7-2 and TRBJ1-6; D uncertain. V lost 5 bases, J lost 6 bases, and 14 bases lay in between. Per the germline V gene, CDR1 is SGHTA and CDR2 is FQGNSA. The length of the CDR3 is 15 residues. The CDR3 loop reads CASSPGLRLNSPLHF. The CDR3 DNA reads TGTGCCAGCAGCCCGGGCCTCCGCCTTAATTCACCCCTCCACTTT.

Turning to this clonotype: A read error may explain this, as a much larger clone is one base away. CDR3 in DNA: TGTGCCAGCAGTCTAGGGGAGGGTCAGGGGAGTTCATCCCTCCACTTT. This gives the protein CASSLGEGQGSSSLHF. This sequence joins TRBV7-6 and TRBJ1-6; D is possibly TRBD1 (6 bases). CDR1 and CDR2 from the germline V gene are SGHVS and FNYEAQ. This CDR3 is 16 amino acids long. The full variable domain, in which reference TRBV7-6 and TRBJ1-6 provide the parts outside the CDR3, is GAGVSQSPRYKVTKRGQDVALRCDPISGHVSLYWYRQALGQGPEFLTYFNYEAQQDKSGLPNDRFSAERPEGSISTLTIQRTEQRDSAMYRCASSLGEGQGSSSLHFGNGTRLTVT.

This chain uses TRBV7-8 with TRBJ1-5, with D possibly TRBD1 on 5 matching bases. Germline-derived CDR1 and CDR2 are SGHVS and FQNEAQ. V shed 4 bases and J shed 0 bases, with 22 bases lying between them. This CDR3 spans 19 amino acids. CDR3 in DNA: TGTGCCAGCAGCTCACAAATCGGGGCTAATATTTATAGCAATCAGCCCCAGCATTTT. Translating gives CASSSQIGANIYSNQPQHF.

This clonotype has just a few counts. The chain uses TRBV4-1 and TRBJ2-3; D remains unclear. The CDR3 loop spans 14 amino acids. Per germline, CDR1 MGHRA and CDR2 YSYEKL. V lost 0 bases, J lost 6 bases, and 10 bases lay in between. CDR3 nucleotides: TGCGCCAGCAGCCAAGATCCCATGGGGGATACGCAGTATTTT. Its protein product is CASSQDPMGDTQYF.

This clonotype occurred a few times. The J gene is TRBJ1-6, the V gene TRBV7-2, with TRBD1 as a possible D gene (5 bases). The V gene lost 5 bases and the J gene lost 6 bases, with 17 bases spanning the gap. The CDR3 has 16 amino acids. Germline-derived CDR1 and CDR2 are SGHTA and FQGNSA. CDR3 bases: TGTGCCAGCAGCACAGGACCGACGGAATTTAATTCACCCCTCCACTTT. Amino acids: CASSTGPTEFNSPLHF.

V is TRBV6-8 and J is TRBJ1-1; no clear D gene. Trimming left V 8 bases short and J 3 bases short, with 16 bases between. This CDR3 region has 14 residues. Germline V gene lookup returns CDR1 MNHGY and CDR2 SAAAGT. CDR3 nucleotide sequence: TGTGCCAGCGCTGACTCTTCTCTACACACTGAAGCTTTCTTT. This encodes CASADSSLHTEAFF.

The chain couples TRBV11-2 to TRBJ2-1; D not resolved. Germline V gene data show CDR1 as SGHAT and CDR2 as FQNNGV. The CDR3 contains 19 residues. V lost 0 bases and J lost 5, with 23 bases in between. The CDR3 loop is CASSLDRGARLPYHNEQFF. For the CDR3, the DNA is TGTGCCAGCAGCTTAGATCGAGGAGCAAGATTACCGTACCACAATGAGCAGTTCTTC.

This clonotype was detected only a few times. The J gene is TRBJ2-2, the V gene TRBV7-9; D unresolved. Germline V CDR1 and CDR2: SEHNR, FQNEAQ (reference sequence). The CDR3 totals 15 residues. The V and J ends lost 4 bases and 1 base respectively, with 10 bases between them. The CDR3 loop reads CASSSQVMNTGELFF. DNA of the CDR3: TGTGCCAGCAGCTCGCAGGTTATGAACACCGGGGAGCTGTTTTTT.

This clonotype was found a few times. This rearrangement joins TRBV9 to TRBJ2-2; 11 nucleotides match TRBD2. V was pared by 4 bases and J by 4 bases, with 6 bases of the junction left unmatched. The germline CDR1 and CDR2 sequences are SGDLS and YYNGEE. This CDR3 comprises 16 residues. In DNA form, the CDR3 reads TGTGCCAGCAGCTCCAGACTAGCGGGGACCACCGGGGAGCTGTTTTTT. This sequence encodes CASSSRLAGTTGELFF.

This sequence joins TRBV12-3 or TRBV12-4 and TRBJ2-7, with TRBD1 identical over 7 bases. The CDR3 spans 14 residues. V lost 2 bases and J lost 5; bases outside the gene matches: 6. The CDR3 here is CASSLPGTEDEQYF. CDR3 in DNA: TGTGCCAGCAGTTTACCTGGGACAGAAGACGAGCAGTACTTC.

This clonotype was detected only once. The V gene is TRBV3-1, the J gene TRBJ1-5; 8 bases agree with TRBD1. Germline values: CDR1 LGHDT, CDR2 YNNKEL (reference sequence). The CDR3 contains 17 residues. With V trimmed by 0 bases and J by 4 bases, 8 bases remained unmatched. The CDR3 is CASSQDRGPFVNQPQHF. In DNA, the CDR3 is TGTGCCAGCAGCCAAGACAGGGGGCCCTTTGTGAATCAGCCCCAGCATTTT.

This sequence joins TRBV6-5 and TRBJ2-7, with a weak D call TRBD2 (6 bases). With 0 bases removed from V and 1 base from J, the gap between germline ends came to 16 bases. CDR1 is MNHEY and CDR2 is SVGAGI in the germline V gene. This CDR3 region has 17 residues. CDR3 amino acids: CASSYSRGRGSSYEQYF. The CDR3 nucleotides are TGTGCCAGCAGTTACTCGCGGGGTAGAGGATCATCCTACGAGCAGTACTTC.

There are a few counts of this clonotype. V is TRBV7-9 and J is TRBJ1-2, with TRBD1 identical over 8 bases. The CDR3 covers 14 residues. V lost 2 bases, J lost 5 bases, and 4 bases stayed unmatched. Germline V gives CDR1 SEHNR, CDR2 FQNEAQ (reference sequence). CDR3 in DNA: TGTGCCAGCAGCTTACCGGGACAGGAGTATGGCTACACCTTC. The encoded protein is CASSLPGQEYGYTF.

The J gene is TRBJ2-1, the V gene TRBV7-2; D is unclear. Between the trimmed V and J ends, which lost 7 bases and 5 bases, there was a span of 12 bases. The CDR3 consists of 13 residues. Per germline, CDR1 SGHTA and CDR2 FQGNSA. In DNA form, the CDR3 reads TGTGCCAGCACTAACCCCCCGGACAATGAGCAGTTCTTC. Its translation: CASTNPPDNEQFF.

The count of this clonotype is one. A read error may explain this, as a much larger clone is one base away. The V and J genes are TRBV7-2 and TRBJ1-6; D not resolved. CDR1 and CDR2 (germline): SGHTA, FQGNSA. This CDR3 is 17 amino acids long. The CDR3 bases are TGTGCCAGCAGCTTAGACACCCGGACTGAGGGAAATTCAACCCTCCACTTT. Residues: CASSLDTRTEGNSTLHF.